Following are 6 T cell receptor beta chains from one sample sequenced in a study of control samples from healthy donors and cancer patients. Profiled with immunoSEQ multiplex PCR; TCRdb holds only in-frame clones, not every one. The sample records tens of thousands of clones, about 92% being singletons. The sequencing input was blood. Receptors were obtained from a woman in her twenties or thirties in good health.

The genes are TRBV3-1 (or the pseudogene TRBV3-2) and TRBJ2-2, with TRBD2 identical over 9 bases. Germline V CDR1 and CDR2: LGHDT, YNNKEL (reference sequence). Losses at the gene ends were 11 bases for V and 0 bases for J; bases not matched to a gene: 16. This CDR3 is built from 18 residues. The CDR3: CASQSAGGGSTNTGELFF. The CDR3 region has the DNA TGTGCCTCTCAGTCGGCGGGAGGGGGTTCCACGAACACCGGGGAGCTGTTTTTT.

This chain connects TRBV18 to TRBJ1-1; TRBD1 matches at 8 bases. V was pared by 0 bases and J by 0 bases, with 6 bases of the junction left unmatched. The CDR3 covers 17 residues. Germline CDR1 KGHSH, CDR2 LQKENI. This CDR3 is CASSPPWTGPMNTEAFF. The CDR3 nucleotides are TGTGCCAGCTCACCACCCTGGACAGGGCCAATGAACACTGAAGCTTTCTTT.

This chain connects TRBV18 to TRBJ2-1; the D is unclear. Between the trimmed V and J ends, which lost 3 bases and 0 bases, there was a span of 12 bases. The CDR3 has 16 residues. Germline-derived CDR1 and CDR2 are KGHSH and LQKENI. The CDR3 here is CASSPNDGSSYNEQFF. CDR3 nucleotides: TGTGCCAGCTCACCTAATGACGGTAGCTCCTACAATGAGCAGTTCTTC.

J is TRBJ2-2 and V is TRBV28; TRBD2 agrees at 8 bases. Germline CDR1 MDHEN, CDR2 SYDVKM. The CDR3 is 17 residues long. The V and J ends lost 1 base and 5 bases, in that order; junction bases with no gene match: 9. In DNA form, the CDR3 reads TGTGCCAGCAGTTTATTCGTCCCGGGACTAGGGACCGGGGAGCTGTTTTTT. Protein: CASSLFVPGLGTGELFF.

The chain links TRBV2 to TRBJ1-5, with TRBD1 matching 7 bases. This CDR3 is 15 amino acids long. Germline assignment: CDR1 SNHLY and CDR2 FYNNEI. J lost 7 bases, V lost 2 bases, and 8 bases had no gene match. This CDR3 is CASSESHRGGQPQHF. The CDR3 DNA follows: TGTGCCAGCAGTGAATCCCACAGGGGTGGGCAGCCCCAGCATTTT.

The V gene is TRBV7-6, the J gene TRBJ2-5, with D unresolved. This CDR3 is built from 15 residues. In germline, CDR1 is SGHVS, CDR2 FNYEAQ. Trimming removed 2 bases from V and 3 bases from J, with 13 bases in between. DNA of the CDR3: TGTGCCAGCAGCTTAATGTGGCTACCTAAAGAGACCCAGTACTTC. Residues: CASSLMWLPKETQYF. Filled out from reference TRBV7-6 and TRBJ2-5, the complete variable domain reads GAGVSQSPRYKVTKRGQDVALRCDPISGHVSLYWYRQALGQGPEFLTYFNYEAQQDKSGLPNDRFSAERPEGSISTLTIQRTEQRDSAMYRCASSLMWLPKETQYFGPGTRLLVL.